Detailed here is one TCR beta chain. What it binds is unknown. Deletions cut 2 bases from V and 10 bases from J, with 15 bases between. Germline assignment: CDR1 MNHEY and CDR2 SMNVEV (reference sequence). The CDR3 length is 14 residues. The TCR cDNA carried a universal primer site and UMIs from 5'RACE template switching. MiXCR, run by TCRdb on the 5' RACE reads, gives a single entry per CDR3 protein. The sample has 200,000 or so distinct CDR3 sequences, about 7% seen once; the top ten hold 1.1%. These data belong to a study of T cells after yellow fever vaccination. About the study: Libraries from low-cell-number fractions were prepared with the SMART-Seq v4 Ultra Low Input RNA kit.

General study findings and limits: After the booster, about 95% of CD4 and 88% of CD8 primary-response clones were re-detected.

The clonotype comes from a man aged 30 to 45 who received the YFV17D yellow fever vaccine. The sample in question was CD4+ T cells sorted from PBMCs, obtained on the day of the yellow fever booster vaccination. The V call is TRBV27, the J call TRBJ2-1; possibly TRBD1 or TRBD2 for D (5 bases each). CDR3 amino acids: CASSLGTATTEQFF. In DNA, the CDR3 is TGTGCCAGCAGTTTAGGGACGGCGACAACGGAGCAGTTCTTC.